Below, 26 T cell receptor beta chains from the same sample are listed, as sequenced in a study of patients with pleural tuberculosis. TCRdb reprocessed the reads with MiXCR, giving one entry per CDR3 protein. The sample holds some 48,000 distinct CDR3 sequences, approximately 7.9% seen once. Source of these receptors: a human donor with pleural tuberculosis.

In its sample, this clonotype was seen many times. The chain has TRBV20-1 and TRBJ2-1, with 7 bases fitting TRBD2. V lost 0 bases to trimming and J lost 2 bases; unmatched junction nucleotides: 13. The CDR3 extends over 18 amino acids. Per the germline V gene, CDR1 is DFQATT and CDR2 is SNEGSKA (reference sequence). CDR3 sequence (DNA): TGCAGTGCTAGAGACCGTATAAGCGGGACCACTACCTACAATGAGCAGTTCTTC. Residues: CSARDRISGTTTYNEQFF.

The chain combines TRBV19 with TRBJ2-1, with D possibly TRBD1 on 5 matching bases. The CDR3 covers 14 residues. Between the trimmed V and J ends, which lost 1 base and 2 bases, there was a span of 6 bases. CDR1 LNHDA and CDR2 SQIVND come from the germline V gene (reference sequence). The chain's CDR3 is CASSIADTYNEQFF. The CDR3 nucleotides read TGTGCCAGTAGTATAGCGGACACCTACAATGAGCAGTTCTTC. The full variable domain, rest sourced from reference TRBV19 and TRBJ2-1, is DGGITQSPKYLFRKEGQNVTLSCEQNLNHDAMYWYRQDPGQGLRLIYYSQIVNDFQKGDIAEGYSVSREKKESFPLTVTSAQKNPTAFYLCASSIADTYNEQFFGPGTRLTVL.

This clonotype was detected ten times or more. J is TRBJ2-5 and V is TRBV6-1; 11 nucleotides line up with TRBD2. The CDR3 is 15 residues long. In germline, CDR1 is MNHNS, CDR2 SASEGT. The V segment lost 3 bases and the J segment 4 bases; nucleotides outside the gene matches: 4. CDR3 region: CASSELAGGRETQYF. CDR3 nucleotide sequence: TGTGCCAGCAGTGAGCTAGCGGGAGGTCGAGAGACCCAGTACTTC.

The sample holds many counts of this clonotype. The J gene is TRBJ1-2, the V gene TRBV24-1; D is uncertain. V lost 3 bases, J lost 4 bases, and 5 bases lay in between. Germline assignment: CDR1 KGHDR and CDR2 SFDVKD. The CDR3 runs 12 residues. CDR3 amino acids: CATSDPGYGYTF. CDR3 coding DNA: TGTGCCACCAGTGATCCTGGCTATGGCTACACCTTC.

This clonotype came up many times. The chain combines TRBV20-1 with TRBJ1-4; 8 positions match TRBD1. The V and J ends lost 8 bases and 0 bases, in that order; junction bases with no gene match: 5. There are 14 residues in the CDR3. Germline CDR1 DFQATT, CDR2 SNEGSKA (reference sequence). Here the CDR3 DNA reads TGCAGTACGGGGACAGGTGCAACTAATGAAAAACTGTTTTTT. Protein: CSTGTGATNEKLFF.

Ten or more counts support this clonotype. The J gene is TRBJ1-2, the V gene TRBV5-4, with 8 bases that match TRBD1. The germline V gene has CDR1 SGHNT and CDR2 YYREEE (reference sequence). The CDR3 is made up of 14 amino acids. The V and J ends lost 5 bases and 4 bases, in that order; junction bases with no gene match: 7. The CDR3 DNA follows: TGTGCCAGCAGTTTAGGGCAGGGGGCCTATGGCTACACCTTC. Its translation: CASSLGQGAYGYTF.

This clonotype was seen many times. V usage is TRBV19 and J usage is TRBJ1-2, with D perhaps TRBD1 (5 bases). With 0 bases removed from V and 4 bases from J, the gap between germline ends came to 9 bases. Germline loops: CDR1 LNHDA, CDR2 SQIVND (reference sequence). The CDR3 length is 14 residues. CDR3 loop: CASSIEAGSYGYTF. Here the CDR3 DNA reads TGTGCCAGTAGTATAGAGGCAGGGTCCTATGGCTACACCTTC.

This clonotype was seen at least ten times. The chain couples TRBV20-1 to TRBJ2-4, with 8 bases fitting TRBD2. Germline assignment: CDR1 DFQATT and CDR2 SNEGSKA (reference sequence). The CDR3 extends over 13 amino acids. After removal of 5 bases from V and 8 bases from J, the junction contained 8 bases not matched to a gene. The CDR3 sequence is CSAGGLGDHIQYF. CDR3 nucleotides: TGCAGTGCTGGGGGACTAGGAGATCACATTCAGTACTTC.

This clonotype was picked up many times. The chain has TRBV15 and TRBJ2-1; TRBD2 matches 9 bases. J was trimmed by 2 bases and V by 7 bases; bases with no gene match: 0. Germline V gene sequence: CDR1 LNHNV, CDR2 YYDKDF (reference sequence). This CDR3 region has 13 residues. The CDR3 DNA sequence: TGTGCCACCACTAGCGGGACCTACAATGAGCAGTTCTTC. Amino acids: CATTSGTYNEQFF.

This clonotype has more than one count but fewer than ten. The chain uses TRBV30 and TRBJ1-5, with D unresolved. V lost 0 bases and J lost 7, with 7 bases in between. CDR1 is GTSNPN and CDR2 is SVGIG in the germline V gene (reference sequence). CDR3 length: 12 amino acids. The chain's CDR3 is CAWSVGFQPQHF. DNA for the CDR3: TGTGCCTGGAGTGTCGGGTTCCAGCCCCAGCATTTT. Full variable domain (outside the CDR3, taken from reference TRBV30 and TRBJ1-5): SQTIHQWPATLVQPVGSPLSLECTVEGTSNPNLYWYRQAAGRGLQLLFYSVGIGQISSEVPQNLSASRPQDRQFILSSKKLLLSDSGFYLCAWSVGFQPQHFGDGTRLSIL.

This clonotype was detected a few times. The CDR3 sequence is CASSPWGDSRANYGYTF. CDR3 DNA: TGTGCCAGCTCACCATGGGGGGACAGTCGAGCTAACTATGGCTACACCTTC. V is TRBV18 and J is TRBJ1-2, with 7 bases fitting TRBD1. V lost 2 bases to trimming and J lost 0 bases; unmatched junction nucleotides: 9. The CDR3 sequence is 17 residues long. The germline gives CDR1 KGHSH, CDR2 LQKENI.

This clonotype was recorded many times. The genes are TRBV3-1 and TRBJ2-1, with D unclear. The V gene's germline CDR1 is LGHDT and CDR2 YNNKEL (reference sequence). This CDR3 has 15 residues. Trimming removed 0 bases at V and 2 bases at J, with 8 bases between. CDR3 amino acids: CASSQDLGTYNEQFF. The DNA of the CDR3 is TGTGCCAGCAGCCAAGATTTAGGGACCTACAATGAGCAGTTCTTC.

This clonotype has at least ten counts. The chain employs TRBV19 and TRBJ1-1; D unresolved. Germline V gene lookup returns CDR1 LNHDA and CDR2 SQIVND (reference sequence). The CDR3 is 13 residues long. V was cut by 4 bases and J by 1 base, with 7 bases left in between. The CDR3 nucleotides are TGTGCCAGTAGTAGGGTCACGAACACTGAAGCTTTCTTT. It yields the protein CASSRVTNTEAFF.

This clonotype showed up many times. The V and J genes are TRBV11-2 and TRBJ2-7, with D possibly being TRBD1 (6 bases). This CDR3 is built from 15 residues. The V gene's germline CDR1 is SGHAT and CDR2 FQNNGV. Trimming removed 3 bases at V and 0 bases at J, with 12 bases between. The CDR3 region has the DNA TGTGCCAGCAGCTTGGGTACAGGGAGCTCCTACGAGCAGTACGTC. Amino acids: CASSLGTGSSYEQYV.

The V and J genes are TRBV19 and TRBJ1-1; the D is unclear. The germline V gene has CDR1 LNHDA and CDR2 SQIVND (reference sequence). This CDR3 comprises 13 residues. V was cut by 3 bases and J by 4 bases, with 9 bases left in between. The CDR3 reads CASSMGGTTEAFF. CDR3 nucleotide sequence: TGTGCCAGTAGTATGGGAGGTACCACTGAAGCTTTCTTT.

This clonotype turned up a few times. This rearrangement joins TRBV11-1 to TRBJ2-6; no firm D call. Deletions cut 3 bases from V and 1 base from J, with 7 bases between. In germline, CDR1 is SGHAT, CDR2 FQDESV (reference sequence). The CDR3 is 15 amino acids. Here the CDR3 DNA reads TGTGCCAGCAGCTTTCAGGCTTCTGGGGCCAACGTCCTGACTTTC. This codes for CASSFQASGANVLTF.

A few counts support this clonotype. The chain links TRBV10-3 to TRBJ2-1; either TRBD1 or TRBD2 may supply D (6 bases each). The CDR3 has 13 residues. V was pared by 6 bases and J by 9 bases, with 15 bases between. Germline V gives CDR1 ENHRY, CDR2 SYGVKD. The CDR3 region is CAISNSGEAEQFF. The CDR3 DNA reads as TGTGCCATCAGCAACTCAGGGGAGGCTGAGCAGTTCTTC.

This clonotype was counted ten times or more. The genes are TRBV4-2 and TRBJ1-1; no firm D call. Germline V gene data show CDR1 as LGHNA and CDR2 as YNFKEQ. The CDR3 consists of 11 residues. Trimming cost V 6 bases and J 1 base, with 3 bases left between them. CDR3 in amino acids: CASSRNTEAFF. In DNA form, the CDR3 reads TGTGCCAGCAGTCGGAACACTGAAGCTTTCTTT.

This clonotype came up a few times. The V and J genes are TRBV12-3 or TRBV12-4 and TRBJ1-2; D uncertain. CDR3 size: 15 residues. The V and J ends lost 0 bases and 8 bases respectively, with 16 bases between them. The CDR3 coding sequence is TGTGCCAGCAGTTTAGCGCCTCGAAACAAGCAAGGCTACACCTTC. This sequence encodes CASSLAPRNKQGYTF.

The table lists this clonotype with a few counts. The chain joins TRBV5-6 to TRBJ2-7; D call uncertain. The CDR3 runs to 13 residues. Per germline, CDR1 SGHDT and CDR2 YYEEEE. Trimming left V 6 bases short and J 4 bases short, with 14 bases between. CDR3 sequence: CASTTGSGYEQYF. The CDR3 region has the DNA TGTGCCAGCACCACCGGGTCCGGTTACGAGCAGTACTTC.

This clonotype was counted only a few times. Germline and junction disagree at one end, which may indicate a read error. The chain employs TRBV11-1 and TRBJ2-1; 9 positions match TRBD2. This CDR3 spans 15 amino acids. Germline CDR1 SGHAT, CDR2 FQDESV (reference sequence). CDR3: CASRPTSGYYNEQSF. The CDR3, as DNA: TGTGCCAGCAGACCAACTAGCGGGTATTACAATGAGCAGTCCTTC.

The chain carries TRBV7-8 and TRBJ1-3, with D uncertain. CDR1 is SGHVS, CDR2 FQNEAQ, per germline. This CDR3 has 13 residues. V lost 6 bases and J 1 base, leaving 7 bases between the germline ends. CDR3 amino acids: CASRWGSGNTIYF. As DNA, the CDR3 is TGTGCCAGCAGATGGGGTTCTGGAAACACCATATATTTT.

This clonotype has ten or more counts. J is TRBJ1-5 and V is TRBV20-1; TRBD1 aligns across 8 bases. The junction had 8 bases not matched to a gene; V was cut back by 3 bases and J by 1 base. This CDR3 is built from 16 residues. Germline CDR1 DFQATT, CDR2 SNEGSKA (reference sequence). The CDR3 sequence is CSASPRTGLSNQPQHF. The CDR3 DNA reads as TGCAGTGCTAGCCCCAGGACAGGGTTAAGCAATCAGCCCCAGCATTTT.

This clonotype was observed at least ten times. J is TRBJ2-5 and V is TRBV18; the match to TRBD1 covers 10 bases. Germline-derived CDR1 and CDR2 are KGHSH and LQKENI. This CDR3 has 14 residues. Unmatched junction bases numbered 2, after V lost 4 bases and J lost 3 bases. CDR3 residues: CASSLGTGEETQYF. CDR3 nucleotide sequence: TGTGCCAGCTCACTTGGGACAGGGGAAGAGACCCAGTACTTC.

This clonotype was observed at least ten times. This chain connects TRBV4-2 to TRBJ1-1; D is uncertain. The V end was cut by 0 bases, the J end by 1 base, with 6 bases between. CDR1 and CDR2 (germline): LGHNA, YNFKEQ. The CDR3 covers 14 residues. DNA for the CDR3: TGTGCCAGCAGCCAAGATCACGGGAACACTGAAGCTTTCTTT. Its protein is CASSQDHGNTEAFF.

This clonotype was detected many times. This sequence joins TRBV28 and TRBJ2-7, with D uncertain. V lost 2 bases and J 1 base, leaving 9 bases between the germline ends. The CDR3 length is 14 residues. Per germline, CDR1 MDHEN and CDR2 SYDVKM. CDR3 in DNA: TGTGCCAGCAGTTTAGTTCCCGAGTCCTACGAGCAGTACTTC. It encodes CASSLVPESYEQYF.